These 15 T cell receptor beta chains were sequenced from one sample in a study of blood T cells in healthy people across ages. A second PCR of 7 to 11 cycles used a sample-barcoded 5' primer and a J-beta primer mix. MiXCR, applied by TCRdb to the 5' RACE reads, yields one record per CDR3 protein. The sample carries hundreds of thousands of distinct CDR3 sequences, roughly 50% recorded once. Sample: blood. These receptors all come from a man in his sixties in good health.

The CDR3: CASSPGNSHSPLHF. The CDR3 nucleotides are TGCGCCAGCAGCCCCGGGAATTCCCATTCACCCCTCCACTTT. The V and J genes are TRBV5-1 and TRBJ1-6; D is unresolved. V was clipped by 4 bases and J by 8 bases, with 13 bases between them. The CDR3 has 14 residues. Germline loops: CDR1 SGHRS, CDR2 YFSETQ.

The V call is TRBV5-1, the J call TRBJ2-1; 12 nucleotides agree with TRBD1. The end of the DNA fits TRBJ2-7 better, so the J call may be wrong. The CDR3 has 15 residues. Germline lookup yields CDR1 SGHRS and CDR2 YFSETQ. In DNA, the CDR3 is TGCGCCAGCAGCTTGACAGGGACAGGGGGCAACGAGCAGTACTTC. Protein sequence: CASSLTGTGGNEQYF.

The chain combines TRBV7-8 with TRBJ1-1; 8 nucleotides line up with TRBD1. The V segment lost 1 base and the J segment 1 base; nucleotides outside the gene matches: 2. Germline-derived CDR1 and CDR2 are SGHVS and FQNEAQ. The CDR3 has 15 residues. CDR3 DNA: TGTGCCAGCAGCTTAGAGGGACAGGCGAACACTGAAGCTTTCTTT. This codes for CASSLEGQANTEAFF.

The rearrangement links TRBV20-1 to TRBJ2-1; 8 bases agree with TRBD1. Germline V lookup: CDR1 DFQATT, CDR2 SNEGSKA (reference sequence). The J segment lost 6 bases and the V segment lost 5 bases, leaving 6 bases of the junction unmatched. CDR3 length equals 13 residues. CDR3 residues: CSAEIGTGNEQFF. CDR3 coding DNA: TGCAGTGCTGAGATAGGGACAGGCAATGAGCAGTTCTTC.

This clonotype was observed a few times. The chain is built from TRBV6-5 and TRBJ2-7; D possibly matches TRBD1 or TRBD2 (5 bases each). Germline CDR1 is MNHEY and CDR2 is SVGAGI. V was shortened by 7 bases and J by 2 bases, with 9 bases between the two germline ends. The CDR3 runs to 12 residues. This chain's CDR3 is CASKRDPYEQYF. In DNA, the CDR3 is TGTGCCAGCAAAAGGGACCCCTACGAGCAGTACTTC.

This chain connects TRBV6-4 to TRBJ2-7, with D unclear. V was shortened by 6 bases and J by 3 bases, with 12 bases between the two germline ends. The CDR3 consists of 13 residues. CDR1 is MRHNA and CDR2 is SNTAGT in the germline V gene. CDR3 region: CASSPGAYYEQYF. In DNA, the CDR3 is TGTGCCAGCAGCCCAGGAGCTTACTACGAGCAGTACTTC.

The CDR3 protein is CASSVEGIGDEQYF. The CDR3 nucleotides are TGTGCCAGCAGCGTAGAAGGGATAGGCGATGAGCAGTACTTC. The chain combines TRBV9 with TRBJ2-7; D uncertain. V lost 0 bases and J lost 7, with 14 bases in between. Germline CDR1 is SGDLS and CDR2 is YYNGEE. The CDR3 spans 14 residues.

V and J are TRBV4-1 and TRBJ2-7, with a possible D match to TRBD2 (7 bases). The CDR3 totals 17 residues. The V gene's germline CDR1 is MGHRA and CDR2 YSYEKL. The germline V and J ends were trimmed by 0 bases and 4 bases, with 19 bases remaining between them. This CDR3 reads CASSQDRGGGAFYEQYF. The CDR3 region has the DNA TGCGCCAGCAGCCAAGATAGGGGTGGGGGGGCGTTTTACGAGCAGTACTTC.

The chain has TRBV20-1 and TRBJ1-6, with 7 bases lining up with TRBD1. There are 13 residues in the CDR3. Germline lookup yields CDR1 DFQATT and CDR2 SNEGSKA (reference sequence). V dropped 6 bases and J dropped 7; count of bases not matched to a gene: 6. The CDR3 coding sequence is TGCAGTGCCTCCGACAGGGAAAATTCACCCCTCCACTTT. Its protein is CSASDRENSPLHF.

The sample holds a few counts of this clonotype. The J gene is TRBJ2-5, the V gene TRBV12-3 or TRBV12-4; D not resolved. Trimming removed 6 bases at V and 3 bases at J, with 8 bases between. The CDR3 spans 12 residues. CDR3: CASSRHEETQYF. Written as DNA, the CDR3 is TGTGCCAGCAGCCGACACGAAGAGACCCAGTACTTC.

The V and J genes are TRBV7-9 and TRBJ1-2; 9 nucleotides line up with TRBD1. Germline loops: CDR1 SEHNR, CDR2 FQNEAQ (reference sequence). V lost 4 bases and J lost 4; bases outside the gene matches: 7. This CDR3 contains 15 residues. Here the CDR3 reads CASSSRQGGGYGYTF. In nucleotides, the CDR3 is TGTGCCAGCAGCTCTCGACAGGGGGGCGGCTATGGCTACACCTTC.

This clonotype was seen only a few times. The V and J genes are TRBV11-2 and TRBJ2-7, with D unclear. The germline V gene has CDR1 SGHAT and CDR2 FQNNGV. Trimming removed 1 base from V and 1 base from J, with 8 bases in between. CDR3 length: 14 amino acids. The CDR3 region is CASSLAYTSYEQYF. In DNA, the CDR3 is TGTGCCAGCAGCTTAGCCTACACGTCCTACGAGCAGTACTTC.

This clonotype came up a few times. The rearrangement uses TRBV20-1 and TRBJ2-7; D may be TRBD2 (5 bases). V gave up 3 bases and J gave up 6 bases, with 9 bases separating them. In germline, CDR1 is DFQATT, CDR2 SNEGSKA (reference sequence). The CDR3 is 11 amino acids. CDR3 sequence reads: CSAREDGEQYF. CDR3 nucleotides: TGCAGTGCTAGGGAGGACGGCGAGCAGTACTTC.

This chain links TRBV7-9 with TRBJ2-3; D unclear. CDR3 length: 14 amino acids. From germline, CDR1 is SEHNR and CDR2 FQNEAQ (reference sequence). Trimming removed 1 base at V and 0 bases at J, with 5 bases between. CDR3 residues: CASSLGYSTDTQYF. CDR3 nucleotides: TGTGCCAGCAGCTTAGGCTATAGCACAGATACGCAGTATTTT.

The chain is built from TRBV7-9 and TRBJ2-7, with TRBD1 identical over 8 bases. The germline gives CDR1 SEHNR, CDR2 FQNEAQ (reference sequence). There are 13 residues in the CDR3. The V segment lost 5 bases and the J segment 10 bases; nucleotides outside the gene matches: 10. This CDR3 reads CASSTRDRFPQYF. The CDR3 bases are TGTGCCAGCAGCACCCGGGACAGGTTTCCCCAGTACTTC.